This T cell receptor (beta chain) was recovered during a study of blood T cell repertoires in COVID-19. The V and J ends lost 5 bases and 0 bases, in that order; junction bases with no gene match: 4. Germline V gene data show CDR1 as MNHEY and CDR2 as SVGAGI. CDR3 length: 15 amino acids. The repertoire was sequenced with immunoSEQ multiplex PCR; TCRdb's copy has only in-frame clones and lacks some. The table includes under 95,000 clones, around 80% detected once. The source material was peripheral blood. The TCR was taken from a man aged 65 to 85 with acute or convalescent COVID-19. V usage is TRBV6-5 and J usage is TRBJ2-1, with TRBD2 identical over 7 bases. CDR3 in DNA: TGTGCCAGCAGTATGCGGGGGAACTCCTACAATGAGCAGTTCTTC. It translates to CASSMRGNSYNEQFF.